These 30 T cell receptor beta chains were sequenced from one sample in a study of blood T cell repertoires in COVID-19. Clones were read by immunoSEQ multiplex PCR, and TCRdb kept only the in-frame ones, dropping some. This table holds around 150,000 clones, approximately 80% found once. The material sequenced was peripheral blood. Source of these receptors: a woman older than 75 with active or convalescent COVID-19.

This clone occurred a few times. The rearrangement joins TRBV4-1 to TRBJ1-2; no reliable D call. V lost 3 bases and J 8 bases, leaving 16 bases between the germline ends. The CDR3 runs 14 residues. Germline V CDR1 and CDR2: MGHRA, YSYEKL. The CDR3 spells CASSQGFGGSGYTF. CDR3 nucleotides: TGCGCCAGCAGCCAGGGTTTTGGCGGTAGCGGCTACACCTTC.

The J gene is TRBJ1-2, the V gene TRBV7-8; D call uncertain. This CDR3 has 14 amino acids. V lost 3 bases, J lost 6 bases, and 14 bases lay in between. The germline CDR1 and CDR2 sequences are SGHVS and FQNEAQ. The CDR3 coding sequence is TGTGCCAGCAGCTTCGGTCAGATCGACAATGGCTACACCTTC. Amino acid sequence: CASSFGQIDNGYTF.

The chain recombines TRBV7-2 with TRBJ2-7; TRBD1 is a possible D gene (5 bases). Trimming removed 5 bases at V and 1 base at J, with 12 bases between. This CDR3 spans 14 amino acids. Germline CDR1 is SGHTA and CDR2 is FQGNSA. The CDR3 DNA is TGTGCCAGCAGCCTCAATCAGGGTTCCTACGAGCAGTACTTC. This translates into CASSLNQGSYEQYF. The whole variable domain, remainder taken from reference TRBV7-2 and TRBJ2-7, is GAGVSQSPSNKVTEKGKDVELRCDPISGHTALYWYRQSLGQGLEFLIYFQGNSAPDKSGLPSDRFSAERTGGSVSTLTIQRTQQEDSAVYLCASSLNQGSYEQYFGPGTRLTVT.

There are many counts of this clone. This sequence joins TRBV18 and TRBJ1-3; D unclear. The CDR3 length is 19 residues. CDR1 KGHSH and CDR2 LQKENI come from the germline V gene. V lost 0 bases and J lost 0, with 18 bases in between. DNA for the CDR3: TGTGCCAGCTCACCACCATCGGGAGTTAACCGTCTCTCTGGAAACACCATATATTTT. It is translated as CASSPPSGVNRLSGNTIYF. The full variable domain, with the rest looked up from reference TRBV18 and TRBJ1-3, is NAGVMQNPRHLVRRRGQEARLRCSPMKGHSHVYWYRQLPEEGLKFMVYLQKENIIDESGMPKERFSAEFPKEGPSILRIQQVVRGDSAAYFCASSPPSGVNRLSGNTIYFGEGSWLTVV.

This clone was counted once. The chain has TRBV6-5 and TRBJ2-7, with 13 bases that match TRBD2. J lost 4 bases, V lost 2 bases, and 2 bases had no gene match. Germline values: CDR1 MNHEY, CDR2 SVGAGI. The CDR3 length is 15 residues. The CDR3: CASSYPTSGGYEQYF. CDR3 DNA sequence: TGTGCCAGCAGTTACCCGACTAGCGGGGGGTACGAGCAGTACTTC.

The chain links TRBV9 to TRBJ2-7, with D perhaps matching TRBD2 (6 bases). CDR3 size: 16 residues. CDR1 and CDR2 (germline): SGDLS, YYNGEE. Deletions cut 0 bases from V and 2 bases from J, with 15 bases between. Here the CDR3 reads CASSVGPSGRAYEQYF. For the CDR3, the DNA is TGTGCCAGCAGCGTAGGACCCTCCGGGAGAGCCTACGAGCAGTACTTC.

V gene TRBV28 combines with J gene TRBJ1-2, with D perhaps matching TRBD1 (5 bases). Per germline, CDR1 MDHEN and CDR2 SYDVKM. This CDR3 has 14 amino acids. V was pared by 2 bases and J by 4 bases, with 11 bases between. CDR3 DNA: TGTGCCAGCAGTTTACAGGGAATCGGCTATGGCTACACCTTC. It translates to CASSLQGIGYGYTF.

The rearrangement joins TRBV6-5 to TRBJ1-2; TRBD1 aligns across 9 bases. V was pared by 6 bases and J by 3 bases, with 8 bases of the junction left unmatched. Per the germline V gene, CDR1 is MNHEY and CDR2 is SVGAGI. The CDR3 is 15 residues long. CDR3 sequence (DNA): TGTGCCAGCAGCTATACAGGGGGCTCTGACTATGGCTACACCTTC. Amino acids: CASSYTGGSDYGYTF.

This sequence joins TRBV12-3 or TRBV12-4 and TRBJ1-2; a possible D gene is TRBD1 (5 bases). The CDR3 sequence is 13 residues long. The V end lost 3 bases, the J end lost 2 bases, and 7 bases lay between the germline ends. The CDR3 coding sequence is TGTGCCAGCAGTTTGGGGGGGAACTATGGCTACACCTTC. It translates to CASSLGGNYGYTF.

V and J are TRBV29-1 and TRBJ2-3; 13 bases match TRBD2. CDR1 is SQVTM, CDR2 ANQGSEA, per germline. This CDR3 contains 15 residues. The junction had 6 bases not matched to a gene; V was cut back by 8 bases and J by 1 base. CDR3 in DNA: TGCAGCATTCAGGGACTAGCGGGGCGCACAGATACGCAGTATTTT. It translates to CSIQGLAGRTDTQYF.

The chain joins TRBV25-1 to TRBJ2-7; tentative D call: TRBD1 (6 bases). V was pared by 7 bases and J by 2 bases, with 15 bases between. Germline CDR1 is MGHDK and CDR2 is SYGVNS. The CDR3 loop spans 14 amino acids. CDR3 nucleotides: TGTGCCAGCACCCCCCTGGACAGCGCCTACGAGCAGTACTTC. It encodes CASTPLDSAYEQYF.

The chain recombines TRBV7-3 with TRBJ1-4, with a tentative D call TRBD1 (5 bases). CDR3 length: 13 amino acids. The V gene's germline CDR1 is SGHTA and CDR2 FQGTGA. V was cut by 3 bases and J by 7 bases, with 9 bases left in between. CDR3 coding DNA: TGTGCCAGCAGCTTCCGGGGGGGTGAAAAACTGTTTTTT. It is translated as CASSFRGGEKLFF. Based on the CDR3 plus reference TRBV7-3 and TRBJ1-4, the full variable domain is GAGVSQTPSNKVTEKGKYVELRCDPISGHTALYWYRQSLGQGPEFLIYFQGTGAADDSGLPNDRFFAVRPEGSVSTLKIQRTERGDSAVYLCASSFRGGEKLFFGSGTQLSVL.

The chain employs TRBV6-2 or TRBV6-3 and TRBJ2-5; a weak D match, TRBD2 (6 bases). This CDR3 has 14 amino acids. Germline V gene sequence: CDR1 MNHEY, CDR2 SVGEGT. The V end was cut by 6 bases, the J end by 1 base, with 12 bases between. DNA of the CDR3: TGTGCCAGCAGCCTATGGACTACCCAAGAGACCCAGTACTTC. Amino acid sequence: CASSLWTTQETQYF.

The chain's CDR3 is CASSGRNTDTQYF. The CDR3 DNA is TGCGCCAGCAGTGGTAGAAACACAGATACGCAGTATTTT. V gene TRBV10-1 combines with J gene TRBJ2-3; no clear D. The CDR3 is made up of 13 amino acids. V gave up 4 bases and J gave up 2 bases, with 7 bases separating them. Germline V gives CDR1 WNHNN, CDR2 SYGVQD (reference sequence).

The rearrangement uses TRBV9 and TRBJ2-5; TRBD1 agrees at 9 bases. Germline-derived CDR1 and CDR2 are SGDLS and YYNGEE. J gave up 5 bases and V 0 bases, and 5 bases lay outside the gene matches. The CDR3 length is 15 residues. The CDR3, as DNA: TGTGCCAGCAGCGTAGTAGGACAGGGGAGGGAGACCCAGTACTTC. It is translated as CASSVVGQGRETQYF.

The CDR3 region is CASSRGQGADTQYF. The CDR3 region has the DNA TGTGCCAGCAGCCGGGGACAGGGTGCAGATACGCAGTATTTT. V gene TRBV7-3 combines with J gene TRBJ2-3, with 9 bases identical to TRBD1. This CDR3 has 14 amino acids. Germline V gives CDR1 SGHTA, CDR2 FQGTGA. V shed 5 bases, J shed 4 bases, and the junction held 4 bases outside the gene matches.

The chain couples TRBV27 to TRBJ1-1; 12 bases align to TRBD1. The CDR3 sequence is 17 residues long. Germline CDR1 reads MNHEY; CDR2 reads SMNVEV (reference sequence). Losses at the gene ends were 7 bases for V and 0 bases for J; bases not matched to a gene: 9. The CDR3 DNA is TGTGCCAGCAAAGCAGGGACAGGGGGCTTAATGAACACTGAAGCTTTCTTT. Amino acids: CASKAGTGGLMNTEAFF.

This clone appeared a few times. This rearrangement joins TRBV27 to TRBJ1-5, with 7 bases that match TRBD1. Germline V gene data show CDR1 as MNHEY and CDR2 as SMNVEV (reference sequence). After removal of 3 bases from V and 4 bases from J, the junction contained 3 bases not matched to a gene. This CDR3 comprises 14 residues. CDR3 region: CASSLAGGNQPQHF. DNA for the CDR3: TGTGCCAGCAGTTTGGCAGGGGGAAATCAGCCCCAGCATTTT.

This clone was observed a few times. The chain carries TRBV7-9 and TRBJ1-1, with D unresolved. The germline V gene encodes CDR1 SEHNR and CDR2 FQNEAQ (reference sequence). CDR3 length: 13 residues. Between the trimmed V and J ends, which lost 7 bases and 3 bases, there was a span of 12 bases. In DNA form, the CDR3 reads TGTGCCAGCACAAGGAGTCGGGACACTGAAGCTTTCTTT. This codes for CASTRSRDTEAFF.

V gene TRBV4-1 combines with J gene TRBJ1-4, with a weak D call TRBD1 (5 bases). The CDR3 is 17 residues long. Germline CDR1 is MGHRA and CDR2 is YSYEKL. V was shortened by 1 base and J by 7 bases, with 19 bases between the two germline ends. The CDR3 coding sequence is TGCGCCAGCAGCCAAGTGGACACCGGTCTTTGGGGTGAAAAACTGTTTTTT. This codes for CASSQVDTGLWGEKLFF.

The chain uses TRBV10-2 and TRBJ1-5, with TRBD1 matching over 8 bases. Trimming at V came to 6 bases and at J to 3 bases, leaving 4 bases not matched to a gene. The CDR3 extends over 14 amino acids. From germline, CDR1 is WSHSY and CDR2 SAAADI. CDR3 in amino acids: CASSHRGNNQPQHF. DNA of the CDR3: TGCGCCAGCAGCCACAGGGGGAACAATCAGCCCCAGCATTTT.

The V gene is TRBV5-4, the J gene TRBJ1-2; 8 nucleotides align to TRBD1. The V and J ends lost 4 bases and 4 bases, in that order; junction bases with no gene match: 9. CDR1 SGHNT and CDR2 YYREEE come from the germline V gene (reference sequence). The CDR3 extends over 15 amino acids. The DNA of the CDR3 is TGTGCCAGCAGCCAAGGGACAGGACAAATCTATGGCTACACCTTC. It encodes CASSQGTGQIYGYTF.

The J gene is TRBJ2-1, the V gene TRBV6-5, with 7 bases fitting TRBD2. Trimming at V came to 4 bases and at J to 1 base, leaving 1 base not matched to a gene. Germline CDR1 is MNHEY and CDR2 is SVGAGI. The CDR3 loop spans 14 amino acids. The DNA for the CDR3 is TGTGCCAGCAGTTGGGGGGGTTCCTACAATGAGCAGTTCTTC. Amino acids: CASSWGGSYNEQFF.

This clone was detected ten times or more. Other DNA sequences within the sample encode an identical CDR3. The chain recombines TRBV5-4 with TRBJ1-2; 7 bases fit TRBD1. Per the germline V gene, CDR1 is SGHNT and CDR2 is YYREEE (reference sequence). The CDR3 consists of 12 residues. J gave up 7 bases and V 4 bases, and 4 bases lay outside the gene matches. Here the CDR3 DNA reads TGTGCCAGCAGCCCAGCAGGGGGTGGCTACACCTTC. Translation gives CASSPAGGGYTF.

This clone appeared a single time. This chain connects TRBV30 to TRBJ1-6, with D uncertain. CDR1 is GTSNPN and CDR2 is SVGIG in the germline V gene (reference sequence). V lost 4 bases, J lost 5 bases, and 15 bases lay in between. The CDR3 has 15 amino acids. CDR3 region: CAWTGVYSDNSPLHF. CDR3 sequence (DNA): TGTGCCTGGACTGGTGTCTACTCGGATAATTCACCCCTCCACTTT.

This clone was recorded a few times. The CDR3 sequence: CASSSAPGLASHEQYF. In DNA form, the CDR3 reads TGTGCCAGCAGTTCGGCCCCGGGACTAGCGTCCCACGAGCAGTACTTC. V gene TRBV6-2 or TRBV6-3 combines with J gene TRBJ2-7; 10 bases map to TRBD2. The CDR3 extends over 16 amino acids. Per germline, CDR1 MNHEY and CDR2 SVGEGT. V shed 4 bases, J shed 5 bases, and the junction held 11 bases outside the gene matches.

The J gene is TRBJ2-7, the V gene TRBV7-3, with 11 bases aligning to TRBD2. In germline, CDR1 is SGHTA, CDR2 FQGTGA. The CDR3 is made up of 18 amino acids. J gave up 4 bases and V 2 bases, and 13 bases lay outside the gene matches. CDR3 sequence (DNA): TGTGCCAGCAGCTTAGGAGGTAGCGGGGGGGCCAATAAGTACGAGCAGTACTTC. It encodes CASSLGGSGGANKYEQYF.

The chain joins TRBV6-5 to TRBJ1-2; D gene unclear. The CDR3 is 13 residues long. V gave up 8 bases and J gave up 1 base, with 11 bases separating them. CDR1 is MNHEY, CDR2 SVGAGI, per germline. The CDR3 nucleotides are TGTGCCAGCGCACAAACAGTTAACTATGGCTACACCTTC. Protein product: CASAQTVNYGYTF.

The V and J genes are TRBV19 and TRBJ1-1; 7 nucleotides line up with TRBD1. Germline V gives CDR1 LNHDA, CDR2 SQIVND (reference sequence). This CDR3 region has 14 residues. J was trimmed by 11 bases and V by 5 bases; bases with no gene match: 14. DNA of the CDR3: TGTGCCAGTAGTGATTGGGGACAGACTCTTGCGGCTTTCTTT. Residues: CASSDWGQTLAAFF.

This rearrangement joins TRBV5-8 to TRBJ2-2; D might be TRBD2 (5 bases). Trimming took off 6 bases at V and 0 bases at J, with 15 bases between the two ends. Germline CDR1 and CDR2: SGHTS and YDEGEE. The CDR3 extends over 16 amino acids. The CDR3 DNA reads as TGTGCCAGCACCTCCGGGGTCCGTACGAACACCGGGGAGCTGTTTTTT. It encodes CASTSGVRTNTGELFF.